The sequence of this TCR beta chain was determined in a study of OX40 agonist ivuxolimab in advanced cancers. Across the study: The study treated patients with ivuxolimab, an agonistic anti-OX40 (CD134) antibody. Age averaged 60 years (range roughly 23 to 79), and around 87% were male. Patients with prior anti-PD-1, anti-PD-L1 or anti-CTLA-4 therapy were eligible; 40% had some.

Losses at the gene ends were 10 bases for V and 3 bases for J; bases not matched to a gene: 4. CDR1 SNHLY and CDR2 FYNNEI come from the germline V gene. The CDR3 runs 12 residues. Libraries were prepared by immunoSEQ multiplex PCR; TCRdb keeps only in-frame clonotypes and omits some of them. The sample includes tens of thousands of clones, about 90% of them seen just once. Study outcomes and limitations: Relative to CD4+ cells, CD8+ T cells on average had more expanded clones.

Comment on this clone: Its specificity is not known.

The TCR was taken from an adult with an advanced solid tumor such as melanoma, head and neck, liver or kidney cancer. V and J are TRBV2 and TRBJ2-7; 9 bases are shared with TRBD1. The source was CD4+ or CD8+ T cells sorted from blood, collected in a trial of the OX40 agonist ivuxolimab. The chain's CDR3 is CAILGQGYEQYF. The CDR3 nucleotides are TGTGCCATCTTGGGACAGGGCTACGAGCAGTACTTC.